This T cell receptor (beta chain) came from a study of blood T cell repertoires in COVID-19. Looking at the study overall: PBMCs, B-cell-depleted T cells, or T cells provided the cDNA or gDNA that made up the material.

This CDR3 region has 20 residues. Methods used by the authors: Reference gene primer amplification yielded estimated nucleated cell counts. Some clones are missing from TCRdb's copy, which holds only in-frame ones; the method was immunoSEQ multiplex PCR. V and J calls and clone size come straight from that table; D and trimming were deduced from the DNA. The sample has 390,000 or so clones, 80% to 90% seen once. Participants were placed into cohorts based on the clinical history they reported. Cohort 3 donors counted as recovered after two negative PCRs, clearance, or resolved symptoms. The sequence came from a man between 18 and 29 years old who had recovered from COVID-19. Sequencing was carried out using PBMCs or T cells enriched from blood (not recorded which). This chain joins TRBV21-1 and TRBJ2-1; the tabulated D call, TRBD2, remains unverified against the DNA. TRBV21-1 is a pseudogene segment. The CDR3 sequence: CASSKGSSGSFDSSYNEQFF. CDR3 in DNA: TGTGCCAGCAGCAAAGGGAGTAGCGGGTCCTTTGACAGCTCCTACAATGAGCAGTTCTTC.